These T cell receptor beta chains were read from a single sample in a study of blood T cell repertoires in COVID-19. Clones were read by immunoSEQ multiplex PCR, and TCRdb kept only the in-frame ones, dropping some. This sample has under 350,000 clones, with nearly 90% found just once. The sample comprised peripheral blood. The source of these receptors is a woman between 25 and 40 years old with COVID-19, enrolled during active disease. The CDR3 runs from the conserved cysteine through the conserved F or W. A D gene is named only where the DNA matches it firmly. Expanded clones are given a class, and other clones once, few, many or no size at all.

abundance,j_gene,d_gene,v_gene,CDR3nt,CDR3aa
-,TRBJ1-2,-,TRBV6-2/TRBV6-3,TGTGCCAGCAGTTACTCAACAGGGAATGGCTACACCTTC,CASSYSTGNGYTF
few,TRBJ2-3,-,TRBV6-4,TGTGCCAGCAGCGGGGGGCGGGACACAGATACGCAGTATTTT,CASSGGRDTDTQYF
few,TRBJ1-3,TRBD1,TRBV15,TGTGCCACCAGCGGGGGACAGGGAGATGCTAACACCATATATTTT,CATSGGQGDANTIYF
once,TRBJ1-4,-,TRBV5-1,TGCGCCAGCAGTCCACAGGGCTCGTTTGAAAAACTGTTTTTT,CASSPQGSFEKLFF
-,TRBJ1-1,-,TRBV3-1/TRBV3-2,TGTGCCAGCAGCCAAGGTTCGGAGTACACTGAAGCTTTCTTT,CASSQGSEYTEAFF
-,TRBJ1-2,-,TRBV6-5,TGTGCCAGCAGCCAGGACAGCTTCTATGGCTACACCTTC,CASSQDSFYGYTF
-,TRBJ1-4,-,TRBV4-3,TGCGCCAGCAGCCAAGATCCCTGGAGGGGAGCAACTAATGAAAAACTGTTTTTT,CASSQDPWRGATNEKLFF
-,TRBJ2-1,TRBD1,TRBV6-6,TGTGCCAGCAGTTACCCACCGGGACAGGGGCGTTGGGAGCAGTTCTTC,CASSYPPGQGRWEQFF
-,TRBJ1-1,-,TRBV18,TGTGCCAGCTCTCTCCAGATGAACACTGAAGCTTTCTTT,CASSLQMNTEAFF
-,TRBJ2-3,-,TRBV1,TGCACCAGCAGCCAAGACCCCTCCAGGGGACTAGCGGGACGCTTAAGCACAGATACGCAGTATTTT,CTSSQDPSRGLAGRLSTDTQYF
-,TRBJ2-7,-,TRBV2,TGTGCCAGCAGTGGGTCCACCCGATGGGGGGACAGCTATTACGAGCAGTACTTC,CASSGSTRWGDSYYEQYF
-,TRBJ2-1,TRBD2,TRBV6-1,TGTGCCAGCAGTGTGACTAGCGGGGGGGCCTTGCACAATGAGCAGTTCTTC,CASSVTSGGALHNEQFF
-,TRBJ1-5,TRBD1,TRBV4-1,TGCGCCAGCAGCCACGGGACAGGGGATCAGCCCCAGCATTTT,CASSHGTGDQPQHF
few,TRBJ1-3,-,TRBV6-5,TGTGCCAGCATGGCTTCCTCTGGAAACACCATATATTTT,CASMASSGNTIYF
-,TRBJ1-2,TRBD1,TRBV7-9,TGTGCCAGCATCATAGTCCCAGGGGGCGCAGGTCAAGTCTATGGCTACACCTTC,CASIIVPGGAGQVYGYTF
-,TRBJ1-2,-,TRBV10-3,TGTGCCATCAGTGGCTACAGGGATTCAGACTATGGCTACACCTTC,CAISGYRDSDYGYTF
-,TRBJ2-7,-,TRBV19,TGTGCCAGTAGTCTGGGGATAACTAGCTCCTACGAGCAGTACTTC,CASSLGITSSYEQYF
-,TRBJ2-6,-,TRBV5-8,TGTGCCAGCAGCCCGTGGGGGGAATTAGCTGGGGCCAACGTCCTGACTTTC,CASSPWGELAGANVLTF
-,TRBJ1-2,TRBD1,TRBV2,TGTGCCAGCAGTGAGACAGGGGTCATAGAAGGCTACACCTTC,CASSETGVIEGYTF
-,TRBJ1-5,-,TRBV2,TGTGCCAGCAGTTATAGCAATCAGCCCCAGCATTTT,CASSYSNQPQHF
-,TRBJ1-6,TRBD1,TRBV13,TGTGCCAGCAGCTTAGGACGTCCCAGGGGGAGCTCCTATAATTCACCCCTCCACTTT,CASSLGRPRGSSYNSPLHF
-,TRBJ2-1,-,TRBV11-3,TGTGCCAGCAGCTCCCTGTTGAGCCCTAATGAGCAGTTCTTC,CASSSLLSPNEQFF
-,TRBJ1-1,-,TRBV5-1,TGCGCCAGCAGCTTGTATCCCCAAACGGGGAACACTGAAGCTTTCTTT,CASSLYPQTGNTEAFF
-,TRBJ2-2,-,TRBV24-1,TGTGCCACCAGTGATGCGACAGTTGCTATCACCGGGGAGCTGTTTTTT,CATSDATVAITGELFF
-,TRBJ1-5,TRBD1,TRBV19,TGTGCCAGTATACCAGGGACAGGTCTTCATCAGCCCCAGCATTTT,CASIPGTGLHQPQHF
-,TRBJ1-1,-,TRBV27,TGTGCCAGCCTCCCGGGCAGGGGACGGACTGAAGCTTTCTTT,CASLPGRGRTEAFF
-,TRBJ2-3,TRBD1,TRBV5-1,TGCGCCAGCAGCAACCGGGACAGAAAGCCAGATACGCAGTATTTT,CASSNRDRKPDTQYF
-,TRBJ2-4,TRBD1,TRBV2,TGTGCCAGCAGTGAAGGACAGGGTTCGGATGTCAAAAACATTCAGTACTTC,CASSEGQGSDVKNIQYF
-,TRBJ1-3,TRBD1,TRBV25-1,TGTGCCAGCAGTCGGGACAGAACTATCTCTGGAAACACCATATATTTT,CASSRDRTISGNTIYF
-,TRBJ1-2,-,TRBV7-9,TGTGCCAGCATCCTAGGGGCTTCCCATAGCTACACCTTC,CASILGASHSYTF
few,TRBJ1-5,-,TRBV6-2/TRBV6-3,TGTGCCAGCAGTCCCTTACAGGCAGGGGTCTTCAATCAGCCCCAGCATTTT,CASSPLQAGVFNQPQHF
-,TRBJ2-5,-,TRBV6-5,TGTGCCAGCAGTTATGGGGAGGCAGGAGAGACCCAGTACTTC,CASSYGEAGETQYF
-,TRBJ2-2,-,TRBV5-1,TGCGCCAGCCAGCCTAGCTCGGGCGGGGAGCTGTTTTTT,CASQPSSGGELFF
-,TRBJ1-5,TRBD1,TRBV6-7,TGTGCCAGCAGTTACGACCGACCGGGACAGGGGACGAGCAATCAGCCCCAGCATTTT,CASSYDRPGQGTSNQPQHF
-,TRBJ1-2,-,TRBV2,TGTGCCAGCAGTGAGGCCGGGGATGGCTACACCTTC,CASSEAGDGYTF
once,TRBJ2-7,-,TRBV19,TGTGCCAGTAGTATTAGCTTCTCCTACGAGCAGTACTTC,CASSISFSYEQYF
-,TRBJ1-1,-,TRBV6-1,TGTGCCAGCAGCGAAGACAGGATATTTGAAGCTTTCTTT,CASSEDRIFEAFF
-,TRBJ1-1,-,TRBV18,TGTGCCAGCTCACCGCTTAACTCTGAAGCTTTCTTT,CASSPLNSEAFF
-,TRBJ1-6,TRBD1,TRBV6-5,TGTGCCAGCAGGAGGACAGGGAATTCACCCCTCCACTTT,CASRRTGNSPLHF
-,TRBJ2-7,TRBD1,TRBV3-1/TRBV3-2,TGTGCCAGCAGCCAAGTCCAGGGGGCGCATTCATCCTACGAGCAGTACTTC,CASSQVQGAHSSYEQYF
-,TRBJ1-5,-,TRBV7-2,TGTGCCAGCAGCTTAGGAGGTCTGCAGCCCCAGCATTTT,CASSLGGLQPQHF
-,TRBJ1-2,-,TRBV5-1,TGCGCCAGCAGCTCACAGGATTTCTATGGCTACACCTTC,CASSSQDFYGYTF
-,TRBJ2-5,TRBD2,TRBV6-5,TGTGCCAGCAGCTTTAGCGGGGGTACAGGAGAGACCCAGTACTTC,CASSFSGGTGETQYF
-,TRBJ2-3,TRBD2,TRBV3-1/TRBV3-2,TGTGCCAGCAGCCAGTCTCTCGCGGGGGGACCCCATTACACAGATACGCAGTATTTT,CASSQSLAGGPHYTDTQYF
-,TRBJ2-3,-,TRBV5-4,TGTGCCAGCAGCAGTAAGGGGAACACAGATACGCAGTATTTT,CASSSKGNTDTQYF
once,TRBJ1-4,-,TRBV5-1,TGCGCCAGCAGCTTGGCCTTCTTGACAGGCGCTAATGAAAAACTGTTTTTT,CASSLAFLTGANEKLFF
-,TRBJ1-1,-,TRBV11-3,TGTGCCAGCAGTTCGGGGAACACTGAAGCTTTCTTT,CASSSGNTEAFF
-,TRBJ1-4,-,TRBV2,TGTGCCAGCAGTGTTGTAAGGGGAACTAATGAAAAACTGTTTTTT,CASSVVRGTNEKLFF